This TCR beta chain was profiled in a study of neurological immune-mediated disorders. Synthesis of cDNA used 5'RACE (with 10-nucleotide random UMIs). A single record per CDR3 protein comes from TCRdb applying MiXCR to the 5' RACE reads. Seen here are 65,000 to 85,000 distinct CDR3 sequences, approximately 6% observed once, and the top ten hold approximately 8%. This clonotype was seen many times. What it binds is unknown. General observations from the study: There were no CDR3 amino acid sequences shared by expanded clones across subjects, a result suggesting private repertoires in all groups. Phylogenetic grouping assigned the repertoires of 18 of 34 multiple sclerosis patients to a single related-CDR3 cluster, representing a possible signature.

Germline CDR1 is LGHDT and CDR2 is YNNKEL (reference sequence). The CDR3 totals 15 residues. V dropped 0 bases and J dropped 3 bases, with 12 bases sitting between them. Time point given: longitudinal time-point 2. The gene calls are TRBV3-1 and TRBJ2-7, with a weak D call TRBD1 (5 bases). The specimen was PBMCs. The receptor was derived from a woman aged 60 to 75 with multiple sclerosis. The CDR3 here is CASSQDPRAVYEQYF. DNA of the CDR3: TGTGCCAGCAGCCAAGATCCCAGGGCCGTCTACGAGCAGTACTTC.